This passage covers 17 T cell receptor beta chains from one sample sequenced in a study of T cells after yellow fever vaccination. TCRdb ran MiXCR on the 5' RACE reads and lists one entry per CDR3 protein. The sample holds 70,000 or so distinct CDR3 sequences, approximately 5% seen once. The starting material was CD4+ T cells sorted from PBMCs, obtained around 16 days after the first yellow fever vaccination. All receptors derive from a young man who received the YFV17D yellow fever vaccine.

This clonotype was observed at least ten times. The CDR3, as DNA: TGTGCCACCGGCCCGACTGTGGGGGAGACCCAGTACTTC. Its protein is CATGPTVGETQYF. The rearrangement uses TRBV15 and TRBJ2-5; D gene unclear. Germline CDR1 and CDR2: LNHNV and YYDKDF (reference sequence). V gave up 8 bases and J gave up 5 bases, with 15 bases separating them. CDR3 length equals 13 residues.

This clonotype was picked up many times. CDR3 sequence: CASSLSGAADEQFF. CDR3 nucleotides: TGTGCCAGCAGCTTAAGCGGGGCGGCCGATGAGCAGTTCTTC. The chain links TRBV7-6 to TRBJ2-1; 7 bases are shared with TRBD2. V lost 2 bases and J lost 8; bases outside the gene matches: 6. The CDR3 runs to 14 residues. The germline V gene encodes CDR1 SGHVS and CDR2 FNYEAQ. Full variable domain (missing parts from reference TRBV7-6 and TRBJ2-1): GAGVSQSPRYKVTKRGQDVALRCDPISGHVSLYWYRQALGQGPEFLTYFNYEAQQDKSGLPNDRFSAERPEGSISTLTIQRTEQRDSAMYRCASSLSGAADEQFFGPGTRLTVL.

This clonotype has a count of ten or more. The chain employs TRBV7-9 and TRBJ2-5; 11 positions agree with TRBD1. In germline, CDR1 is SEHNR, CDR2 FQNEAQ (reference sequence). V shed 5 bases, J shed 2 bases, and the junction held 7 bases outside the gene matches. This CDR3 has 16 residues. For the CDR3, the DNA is TGTGCCAGCAGCCCAGTCGGGACAGGGGGTCAAGAGACCCAGTACTTC. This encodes CASSPVGTGGQETQYF.

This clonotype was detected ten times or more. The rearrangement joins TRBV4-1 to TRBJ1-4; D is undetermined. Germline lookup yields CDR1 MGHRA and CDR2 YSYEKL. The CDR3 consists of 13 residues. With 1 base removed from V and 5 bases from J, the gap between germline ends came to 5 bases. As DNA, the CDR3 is TGCGCCAGCAGCCAAGGACAAAATGAAAAACTGTTTTTT. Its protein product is CASSQGQNEKLFF.

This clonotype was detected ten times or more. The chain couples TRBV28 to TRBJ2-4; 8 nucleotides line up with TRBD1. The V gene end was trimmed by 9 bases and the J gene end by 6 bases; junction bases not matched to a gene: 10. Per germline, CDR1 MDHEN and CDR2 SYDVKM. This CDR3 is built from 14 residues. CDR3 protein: CASQGAWVANIQYF. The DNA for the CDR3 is TGTGCCAGTCAGGGGGCGTGGGTTGCAAACATTCAGTACTTC.

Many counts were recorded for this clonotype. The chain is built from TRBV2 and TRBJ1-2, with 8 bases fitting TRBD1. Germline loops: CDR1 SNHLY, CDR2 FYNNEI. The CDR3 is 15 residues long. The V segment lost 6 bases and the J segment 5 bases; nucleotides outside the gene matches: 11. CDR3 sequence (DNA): TGTGCCAGCAGCGTCGGACAGGGAGGTGATTATGGCTACACCTTC. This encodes CASSVGQGGDYGYTF.

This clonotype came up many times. The CDR3 bases are TGCGCCAGCAGCAGGGACAGGGGTGTTAGGGGCACAGATACGCAGTATTTT. Its protein product is CASSRDRGVRGTDTQYF. V gene TRBV5-1 combines with J gene TRBJ2-3, with 10 bases that match TRBD1. The CDR3 has 17 residues. Looked up from germline, CDR1 is SGHRS and CDR2 is YFSETQ. With 4 bases clipped from V and 1 base from J, the junction kept 9 bases outside the gene matches. The full variable domain, in which reference TRBV5-1 and TRBJ2-3 provide the parts outside the CDR3, is KAGVTQTPRYLIKTRGQQVTLSCSPISGHRSVSWYQQTPGQGLQFLFEYFSETQRNKGNFPGRFSGRQFSNSRSEMNVSTLELGDSALYLCASSRDRGVRGTDTQYFGPGTRLTVL.

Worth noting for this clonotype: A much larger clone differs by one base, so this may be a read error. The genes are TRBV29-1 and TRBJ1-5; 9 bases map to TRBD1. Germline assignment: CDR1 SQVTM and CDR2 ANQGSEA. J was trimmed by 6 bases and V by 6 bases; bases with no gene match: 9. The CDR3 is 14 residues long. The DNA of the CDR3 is TGCAGCGTGCGGGGGACAGGGATCCGTCAGCCCCAGCATTTT. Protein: CSVRGTGIRQPQHF. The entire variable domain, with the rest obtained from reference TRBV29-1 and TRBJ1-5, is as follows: SAVISQKPSRDICQRGTSLTIQCQVDSQVTMMFWYRQQPGQSLTLIATANQGSEATYESGFVIDKFPISRPNLTFSTLTVSNMSPEDSSIYLCSVRGTGIRQPQHFGDGTRLSIL.

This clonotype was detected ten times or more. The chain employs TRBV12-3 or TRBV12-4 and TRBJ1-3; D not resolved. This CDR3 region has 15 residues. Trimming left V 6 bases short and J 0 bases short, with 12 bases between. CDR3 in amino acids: CASSPPLGSGNTIYF. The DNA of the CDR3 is TGTGCCAGCAGCCCCCCCCTAGGCTCTGGAAACACCATATATTTT.

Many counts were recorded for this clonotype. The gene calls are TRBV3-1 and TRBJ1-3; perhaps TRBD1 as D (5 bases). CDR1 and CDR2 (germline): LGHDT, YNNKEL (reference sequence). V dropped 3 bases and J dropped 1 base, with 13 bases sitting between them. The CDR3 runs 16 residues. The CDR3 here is CASSHNRMSSGNTIYF. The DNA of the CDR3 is TGTGCCAGCAGCCACAACAGGATGTCTTCTGGAAACACCATATATTTT.

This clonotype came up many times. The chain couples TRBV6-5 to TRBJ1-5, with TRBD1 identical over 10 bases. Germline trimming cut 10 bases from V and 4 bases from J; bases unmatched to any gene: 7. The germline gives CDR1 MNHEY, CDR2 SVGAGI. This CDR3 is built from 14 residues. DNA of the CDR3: TGTGCCACCGTCCCGGGACAGGGGAATCAGCCCCAGCATTTT. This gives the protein CATVPGQGNQPQHF.

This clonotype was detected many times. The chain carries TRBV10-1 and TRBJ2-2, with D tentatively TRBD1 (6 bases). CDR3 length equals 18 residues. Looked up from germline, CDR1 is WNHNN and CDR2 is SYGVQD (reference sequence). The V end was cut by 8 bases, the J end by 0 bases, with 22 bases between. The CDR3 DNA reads TGCGCCAGCGCCCGGGACACCTTCTACCACCCGAACACCGGGGAGCTGTTTTTT. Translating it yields CASARDTFYHPNTGELFF.

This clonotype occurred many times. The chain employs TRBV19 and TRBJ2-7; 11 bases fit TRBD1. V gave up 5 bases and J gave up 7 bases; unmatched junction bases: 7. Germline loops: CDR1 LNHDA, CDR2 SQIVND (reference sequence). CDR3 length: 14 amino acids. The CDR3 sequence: CASSLQGTGGEQYF. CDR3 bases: TGTGCCAGTAGTCTTCAGGGGACAGGGGGGGAGCAGTACTTC.

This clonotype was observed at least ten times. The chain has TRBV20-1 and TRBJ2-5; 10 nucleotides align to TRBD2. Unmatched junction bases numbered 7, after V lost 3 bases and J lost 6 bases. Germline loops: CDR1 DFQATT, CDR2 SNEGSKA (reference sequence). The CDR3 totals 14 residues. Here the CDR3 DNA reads TGCAGTGCTAGGGAAGCGGGGGGGCCCAAGACCCAGTACTTC. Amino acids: CSAREAGGPKTQYF.

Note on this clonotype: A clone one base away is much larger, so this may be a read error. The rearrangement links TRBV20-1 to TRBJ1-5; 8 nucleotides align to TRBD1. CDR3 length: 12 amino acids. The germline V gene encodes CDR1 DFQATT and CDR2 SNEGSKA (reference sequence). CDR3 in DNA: TGCAGTGCTAACAGGGGGAATCAGCTCCAGCATTTT. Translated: CSANRGNQLQHF.

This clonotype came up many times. The CDR3 loop reads CASSSPGQTYEQYF. DNA for the CDR3: TGCGCCAGCAGCTCGCCGGGACAGACCTACGAGCAGTACTTC. The chain is built from TRBV5-1 and TRBJ2-7; the match to TRBD1 covers 7 bases. Losses at the gene ends were 3 bases for V and 2 bases for J; bases not matched to a gene: 5. This CDR3 contains 14 residues. Germline CDR1 and CDR2: SGHRS and YFSETQ.

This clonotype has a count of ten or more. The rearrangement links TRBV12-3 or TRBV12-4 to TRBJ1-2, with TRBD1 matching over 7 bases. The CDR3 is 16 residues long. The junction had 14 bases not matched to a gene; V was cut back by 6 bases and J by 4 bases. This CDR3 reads CASRDSGIGGSYGYTF. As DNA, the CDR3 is TGTGCCAGCAGGGATTCGGGGATAGGGGGCTCCTATGGCTACACCTTC.